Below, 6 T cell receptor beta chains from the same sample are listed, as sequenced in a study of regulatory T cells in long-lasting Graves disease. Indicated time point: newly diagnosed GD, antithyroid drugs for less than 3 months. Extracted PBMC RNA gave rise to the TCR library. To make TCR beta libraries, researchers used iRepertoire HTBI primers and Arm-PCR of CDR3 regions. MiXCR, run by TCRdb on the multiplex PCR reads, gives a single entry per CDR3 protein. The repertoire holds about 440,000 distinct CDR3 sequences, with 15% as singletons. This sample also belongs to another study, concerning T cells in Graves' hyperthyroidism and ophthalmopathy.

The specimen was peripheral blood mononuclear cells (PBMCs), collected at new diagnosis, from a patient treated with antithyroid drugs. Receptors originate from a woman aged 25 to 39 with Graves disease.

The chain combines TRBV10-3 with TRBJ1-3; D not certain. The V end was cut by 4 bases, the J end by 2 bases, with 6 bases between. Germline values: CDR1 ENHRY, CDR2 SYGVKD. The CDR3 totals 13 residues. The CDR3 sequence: CAISGATGNTIYF. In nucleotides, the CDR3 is TGTGCCATCAGTGGGGCTACTGGAAACACCATATATTTT.

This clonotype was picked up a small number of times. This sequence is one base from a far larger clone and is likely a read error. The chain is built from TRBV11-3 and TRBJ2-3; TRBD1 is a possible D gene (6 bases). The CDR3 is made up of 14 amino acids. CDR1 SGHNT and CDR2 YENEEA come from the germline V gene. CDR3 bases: TGTGCCAGCAGCCCTGGGACATCAGGAGATACGCAGTGTTTT. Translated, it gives CASSPGTSGDTQCF.

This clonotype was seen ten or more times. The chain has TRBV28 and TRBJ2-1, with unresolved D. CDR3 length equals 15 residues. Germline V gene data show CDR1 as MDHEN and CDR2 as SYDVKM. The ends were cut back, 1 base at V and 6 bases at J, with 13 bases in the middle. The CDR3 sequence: CASSLSETTINEQFF. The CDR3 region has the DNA TGTGCCAGCAGTTTATCCGAAACCACGATCAATGAGCAGTTCTTC.

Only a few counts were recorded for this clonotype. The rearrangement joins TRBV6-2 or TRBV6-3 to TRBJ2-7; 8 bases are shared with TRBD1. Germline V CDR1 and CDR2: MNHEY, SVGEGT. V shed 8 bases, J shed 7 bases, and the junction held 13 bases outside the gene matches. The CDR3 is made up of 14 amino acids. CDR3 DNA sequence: TGTGCCAGCGGACAGGGAGCGGCATCAAGGGAGCAGTACTTC. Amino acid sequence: CASGQGAASREQYF.

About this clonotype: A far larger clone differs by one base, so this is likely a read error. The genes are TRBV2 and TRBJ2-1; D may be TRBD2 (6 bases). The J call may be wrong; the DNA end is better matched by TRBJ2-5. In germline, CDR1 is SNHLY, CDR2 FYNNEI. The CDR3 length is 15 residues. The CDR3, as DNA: TGTGTCAGCAGCTTAACCGGAGGGGTTCGGGAGACCCAGTACTTC. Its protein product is CVSSLTGGVRETQYF.

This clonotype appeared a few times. In DNA form, the CDR3 reads TGTGCCAGTAGTAAGACAGGGGTGGACCAGCCCCAGCATTTT. It codes for CASSKTGVDQPQHF. The chain recombines TRBV19 with TRBJ1-5; TRBD1 matches 8 bases. This CDR3 spans 14 amino acids. The germline V gene encodes CDR1 LNHDA and CDR2 SQIVND (reference sequence). The V segment lost 4 bases and the J segment 7 bases; nucleotides outside the gene matches: 6.